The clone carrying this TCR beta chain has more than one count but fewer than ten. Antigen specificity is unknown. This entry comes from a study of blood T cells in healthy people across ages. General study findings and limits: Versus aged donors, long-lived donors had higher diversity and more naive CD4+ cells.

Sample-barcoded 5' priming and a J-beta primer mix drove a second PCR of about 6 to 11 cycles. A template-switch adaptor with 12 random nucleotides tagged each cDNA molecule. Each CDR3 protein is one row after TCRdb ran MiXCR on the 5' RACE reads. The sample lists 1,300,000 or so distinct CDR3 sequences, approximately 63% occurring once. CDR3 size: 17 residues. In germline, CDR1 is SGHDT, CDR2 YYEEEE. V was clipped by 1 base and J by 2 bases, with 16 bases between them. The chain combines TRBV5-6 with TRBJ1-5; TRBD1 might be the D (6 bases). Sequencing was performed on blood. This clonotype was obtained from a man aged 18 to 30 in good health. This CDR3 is CASSLLGGGNGNQPQHF. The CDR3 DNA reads TGTGCCAGCAGCTTGTTAGGGGGAGGCAACGGCAATCAGCCCCAGCATTTT.